The 31 T cell receptor beta chains below all came from one sample that was sequenced in a study of cytomegalovirus exposure and HLA in healthy donors. A multiplex PCR was run with 60 Vbeta primers and 13 Jbeta primers. Profiling relied on immunoSEQ multiplex PCR, and the TCRdb table lists in-frame clones only, not all of them. This sample has 200,000 or so clones, with 70% to 85% found just once. Sample: PBMCs. These TCRs come from a boy younger than 10 in good health and CMV-seronegative.

The CDR3 spells CASSQGSTPSYTQYF. DNA of the CDR3: TGTGCCAGCAGCCAAGGATCCACTCCTAGTTATACGCAGTATTTT. The chain combines TRBV4-2 with TRBJ2-3; unclear D gene. V lost 1 base and J 7 bases, leaving 15 bases between the germline ends. This CDR3 region has 15 residues. Germline V gives CDR1 LGHNA, CDR2 YNFKEQ.

The gene calls are TRBV9 and TRBJ2-3; 7 nucleotides agree with TRBD2. From germline, CDR1 is SGDLS and CDR2 YYNGEE. V shed 0 bases, J shed 2 bases, and the junction held 6 bases outside the gene matches. The CDR3 has 16 residues. The CDR3 region has the DNA TGTGCCAGCAGCGTAGATGGAGCGGGATTCACAGATACGCAGTATTTT. Translated, it gives CASSVDGAGFTDTQYF.

The chain carries TRBV29-1 and TRBJ1-6; D is ambiguous. Per the germline V gene, CDR1 is SQVTM and CDR2 is ANQGSEA. V lost 7 bases and J 6 bases, leaving 19 bases between the germline ends. The CDR3 totals 15 residues. The DNA of the CDR3 is TGCAGCGGCCCGACACGTCCGGCCCGTAATTCACCCCTCCACTTT. Translating it yields CSGPTRPARNSPLHF.

The gene calls are TRBV7-2 and TRBJ1-5; the match to TRBD1 covers 7 bases. The V and J ends lost 5 bases and 4 bases, in that order; junction bases with no gene match: 8. CDR1 and CDR2 (germline): SGHTA, FQGNSA. CDR3 size: 15 residues. DNA for the CDR3: TGTGCCAGCAGCCTGAGGGCAGGGGGGAATCAGCCCCAGCATTTT. Protein product: CASSLRAGGNQPQHF.

The V and J genes are TRBV4-2 and TRBJ2-4; D is perhaps TRBD2 (7 bases). V was trimmed by 0 bases and J by 8 bases, leaving 23 bases between them. Per germline, CDR1 LGHNA and CDR2 YNFKEQ. This CDR3 is built from 18 residues. The CDR3 protein is CASSQDPLRGGARDIQYF. For the CDR3, the DNA is TGTGCCAGCAGCCAAGACCCTTTGAGGGGGGGGGCCAGGGACATTCAGTACTTC.

The rearrangement joins TRBV14 to TRBJ2-3, with D perhaps matching TRBD2 (5 bases). Between the trimmed V and J ends, which lost 1 base and 1 base, there was a span of 12 bases. Per germline, CDR1 SGHDN and CDR2 FVKESK. The CDR3 is 16 residues long. The CDR3 spells CASSQGKIGGTDTQYF. The CDR3 coding sequence is TGTGCCAGCAGCCAAGGAAAGATCGGGGGCACAGATACGCAGTATTTT.

This rearrangement joins TRBV7-9 to TRBJ2-5, with a weak D call TRBD1 (8 bases). V was cut by 5 bases and J by 5 bases, with 21 bases left in between. CDR1 SEHNR and CDR2 FQNEAQ come from the germline V gene (reference sequence). This CDR3 region has 16 residues. The CDR3 nucleotides are TGTGCCAGCAGCGTACTGGACAGGGAGGGAGTGGAGACCCAGTACTTC. It translates to CASSVLDREGVETQYF.

This chain uses TRBV7-9 with TRBJ2-2; TRBD2 might be the D (6 bases). V was trimmed by 5 bases and J by 4 bases, leaving 14 bases between them. The CDR3 runs to 15 residues. The V gene's germline CDR1 is SEHNR and CDR2 FQNEAQ (reference sequence). The CDR3 loop is CASSTNGGATGELFF. The CDR3 DNA follows: TGTGCCAGCAGCACCAATGGAGGGGCCACCGGGGAGCTGTTTTTT.

The V call is TRBV25-1, the J call TRBJ2-1; D is perhaps TRBD1 (6 bases). Germline V gives CDR1 MGHDK, CDR2 SYGVNS. Trimming shortened V by 3 bases and J by 0 bases, and 12 bases separated the two germline ends. This CDR3 region has 16 residues. CDR3 nucleotides: TGTGCCAGCAGTGAGACAGGACCAAGCTCCTACAATGAGCAGTTCTTC. Encoded protein: CASSETGPSSYNEQFF.

There are a few counts of this clone. The chain combines TRBV5-4 with TRBJ2-7, with 9 bases identical to TRBD2. V lost 5 bases, J lost 6 bases, and 12 bases stayed unmatched. Germline assignment: CDR1 SGHNT and CDR2 YYREEE (reference sequence). The CDR3 covers 15 residues. The CDR3: CASRIDGTSLREQYF. The CDR3 DNA reads TGTGCCAGCAGGATAGATGGGACTAGCCTCCGCGAGCAGTACTTC.

V usage is TRBV7-6 and J usage is TRBJ2-2; D possibly corresponds to TRBD2 (6 bases). Germline V CDR1 and CDR2: SGHVS, FNYEAQ. CDR3 size: 15 residues. Trimming took off 5 bases at V and 2 bases at J, with 12 bases between the two ends. The CDR3 region is CASSRGLANTGELFF. The CDR3 DNA is TGTGCCAGCAGCCGGGGACTCGCCAACACCGGGGAGCTGTTTTTT. Using reference TRBV7-6 and TRBJ2-2 for the parts outside the CDR3, the full variable domain is GAGVSQSPRYKVTKRGQDVALRCDPISGHVSLYWYRQALGQGPEFLTYFNYEAQQDKSGLPNDRFSAERPEGSISTLTIQRTEQRDSAMYRCASSRGLANTGELFFGEGSRLTVL.

The chain employs TRBV7-9 and TRBJ2-3, with TRBD2 matching over 12 bases. The germline V gene has CDR1 SEHNR and CDR2 FQNEAQ (reference sequence). Trimming cost V 0 bases and J 3 bases; bases outside gene matches: 10. The CDR3 loop spans 19 amino acids. CDR3 loop: CASSLAPTSGGYVTDTQYF. The CDR3 DNA sequence: TGTGCCAGCAGCTTAGCCCCTACTAGCGGGGGGTATGTGACAGATACGCAGTATTTT. The entire variable domain, with the rest obtained from reference TRBV7-9 and TRBJ2-3, is as follows: DTGVSQNPRHKITKRGQNVTFRCDPISEHNRLYWYRQTLGQGPEFLTYFQNEAQLEKSRLLSDRFSAERPKGSFSTLEIQRTEQGDSAMYLCASSLAPTSGGYVTDTQYFGPGTRLTVL.

The V call is TRBV2, the J call TRBJ2-3; TRBD2 might be the D (5 bases). The V end was cut by 10 bases, the J end by 4 bases, with 12 bases between. Per the germline V gene, CDR1 is SNHLY and CDR2 is FYNNEI. This CDR3 spans 12 amino acids. CDR3 region: CAILAESDTQYF. DNA of the CDR3: TGTGCCATCCTAGCCGAGTCAGATACGCAGTATTTT.

This clone was detected only once. V and J are TRBV29-1 and TRBJ1-2; TRBD1 aligns across 7 bases. The J segment lost 7 bases and the V segment lost 5 bases, leaving 22 bases of the junction unmatched. The CDR3 totals 17 residues. The germline CDR1 and CDR2 sequences are SQVTM and ANQGSEA. CDR3 loop: CSVSSGAGGRNWRGYTF. The DNA for the CDR3 is TGCAGCGTTTCTTCAGGGGCAGGGGGACGTAACTGGCGTGGCTACACCTTC.

The chain joins TRBV7-2 to TRBJ2-5; a possible D gene is TRBD2 (7 bases). The germline V gene has CDR1 SGHTA and CDR2 FQGNSA. V was pared by 3 bases and J by 3 bases, with 14 bases between. The CDR3 is made up of 15 amino acids. CDR3 sequence: CASSLRGGQEETQYF. Here the CDR3 DNA reads TGTGCCAGCAGCTTGAGGGGGGGCCAGGAAGAGACCCAGTACTTC.

The chain employs TRBV15 and TRBJ2-7; TRBD2 agrees at 15 bases. There are 20 residues in the CDR3. V gave up 4 bases and J gave up 4 bases; unmatched junction bases: 17. Germline CDR1 reads LNHNV; CDR2 reads YYDKDF (reference sequence). CDR3 sequence: CATSITMGLAGGTNPYEQYF. DNA of the CDR3: TGTGCCACCAGCATTACTATGGGACTAGCGGGGGGCACCAATCCTTACGAGCAGTACTTC.

The J gene is TRBJ1-1, the V gene TRBV18; TRBD1 might be the D (6 bases). The germline gives CDR1 KGHSH, CDR2 LQKENI. Trimming cost V 0 bases and J 1 base, with 15 bases left between them. The CDR3 has 17 amino acids. Written as DNA, the CDR3 is TGTGCCAGCTCACCACCCACAGGGCCCTCCACGAACACTGAAGCTTTCTTT. Residues: CASSPPTGPSTNTEAFF.

The chain uses TRBV7-2 and TRBJ2-5, with D possibly being TRBD2 (6 bases). CDR1 SGHTA and CDR2 FQGNSA come from the germline V gene. This CDR3 has 18 residues. V shed 4 bases and J shed 4 bases, with 25 bases lying between them. CDR3 DNA sequence: TGTGCCAGCAGCTGGGGAGGTCCTGGGGCCAGTGGGGGAGAGACCCAGTACTTC. This translates into CASSWGGPGASGGETQYF.

This clone was counted a single time. The rearrangement uses TRBV5-5 and TRBJ1-1, with D uncertain. The V gene's germline CDR1 is SGHKS and CDR2 YYEKEE (reference sequence). The CDR3 totals 16 residues. The V end was cut by 1 base, the J end by 4 bases, with 17 bases between. CDR3 in DNA: TGTGCCAGCAGCTTGTTGCGCCAATTGATGAGCACTGAAGCTTTCTTT. Translating it yields CASSLLRQLMSTEAFF.

The chain is built from TRBV9 and TRBJ1-3, with unresolved D. This CDR3 is built from 12 residues. In germline, CDR1 is SGDLS, CDR2 YYNGEE. The ends were cut back, 6 bases at V and 2 bases at J, with 6 bases in the middle. CDR3 bases: TGTGCCAGCACCAGAACTGGAAACACCATATATTTT. It specifies CASTRTGNTIYF. The full variable domain, rest sourced from reference TRBV9 and TRBJ1-3, is DSGVTQTPKHLITATGQRVTLRCSPRSGDLSVYWYQQSLDQGLQFLIQYYNGEERAKGNILERFSAQQFPDLHSELNLSSLELGDSALYFCASTRTGNTIYFGEGSWLTVV.

The chain employs TRBV7-2 and TRBJ2-7; 10 nucleotides agree with TRBD1. The CDR3 covers 14 residues. Germline CDR1 reads SGHTA; CDR2 reads FQGNSA. The J segment lost 2 bases and the V segment lost 4 bases, leaving 2 bases of the junction unmatched. The CDR3 DNA reads TGTGCCAGCAGCTCCGGGACAGGGGCCTACGAGCAGTACTTC. Its translation: CASSSGTGAYEQYF.

This clone was seen once. The CDR3 loop reads CASSPPSGGLYNEQFF. For the CDR3, the DNA is TGTGCCAGCAGCCCGCCTAGCGGGGGCCTTTACAATGAGCAGTTCTTC. The rearrangement uses TRBV7-9 and TRBJ2-1, with 10 nucleotides matching TRBD2. The CDR3 has 16 residues. V was clipped by 5 bases and J by 4 bases; unmatched bases: 8. Looked up from germline, CDR1 is SEHNR and CDR2 is FQNEAQ (reference sequence).

The J gene is TRBJ1-2, the V gene TRBV6-5; TRBD1 might be the D (6 bases). CDR3 length: 14 amino acids. Germline lookup yields CDR1 MNHEY and CDR2 SVGAGI. With 0 bases removed from V and 8 bases from J, the gap between germline ends came to 13 bases. The CDR3 nucleotides are TGTGCCAGCAGTTACTCGAGGGGGTTTGGCGGCTACACCTTC. It codes for CASSYSRGFGGYTF.

This chain links TRBV11-2 with TRBJ2-1; tentatively, D is TRBD2 (7 bases). The V and J ends lost 7 bases and 7 bases respectively, with 20 bases between them. This CDR3 spans 15 amino acids. Germline assignment: CDR1 SGHAT and CDR2 FQNNGV. The CDR3 is CASTRGGDHENEQFF. The CDR3, as DNA: TGTGCCAGCACAAGAGGGGGGGACCACGAAAATGAGCAGTTCTTC. The variable domain in full, with the rest retrieved from reference TRBV11-2 and TRBJ2-1, is EAGVAQSPRYKIIEKRQSVAFWCNPISGHATLYWYQQILGQGPKLLIQFQNNGVVDDSQLPKDRFSAERLKGVDSTLKIQPAKLEDSAVYLCASTRGGDHENEQFFGPGTRLTVL.

On this clone itself: At one end the junction does not follow the germline gene, possibly because of a read error. The chain uses TRBV7-9 and TRBJ2-5, with D possibly matching TRBD2 (6 bases). The CDR3 extends over 16 amino acids. The V gene's germline CDR1 is SEHNR and CDR2 FQNEAQ (reference sequence). In DNA form, the CDR3 reads TGTTCCAGCAGCTTCAACCTAAGGACTACGCAAGAGACCCAGTACTTC. Encoded protein: CSSSFNLRTTQETQYF. Using reference TRBV7-9 and TRBJ2-5 for the parts outside the CDR3, the full variable domain is DTGVSQNPRHKITKRGQNVTFRCDPISEHNRLYWYRQTLGQGPEFLTYFQNEAQLEKSRLLSDRFSAERPKGSFSTLEIQRTEQGDSAMYLCSSSFNLRTTQETQYFGPGTRLLVL.

The CDR3 here is CASSFATPGMRGDDNEQFF. CDR3 nucleotide sequence: TGTGCCAGCAGTTTCGCTACTCCTGGTATGCGGGGGGATGACAATGAGCAGTTCTTC. This chain uses TRBV7-8 with TRBJ2-1; 8 nucleotides match TRBD2. CDR3 length: 19 amino acids. Per germline, CDR1 SGHVS and CDR2 FQNEAQ. J lost 5 bases, V lost 6 bases, and 21 bases had no gene match.

The CDR3 DNA is TGCGCCAGCAGCTCTACCTACGGACAGGGGAATGAAAAACTGTTTTTT. Translated: CASSSTYGQGNEKLFF. The chain joins TRBV5-1 to TRBJ1-4; 9 positions agree with TRBD1. Germline V gene sequence: CDR1 SGHRS, CDR2 YFSETQ. With V trimmed by 3 bases and J by 5 bases, 8 bases remained unmatched. This CDR3 is 16 amino acids long.

This chain links TRBV5-8 with TRBJ1-5, with TRBD1 identical over 8 bases. The CDR3 loop spans 17 amino acids. Unmatched junction bases numbered 13, after V lost 4 bases and J lost 4 bases. The germline V gene has CDR1 SGHTS and CDR2 YDEGEE. For the CDR3, the DNA is TGTGCCAGCAGCCCCCTCAGGGGGCGCGGGGTTAATCAGCCCCAGCATTTT. Translation gives CASSPLRGRGVNQPQHF.

V is TRBV29-1 and J is TRBJ1-2, with 12 bases matching TRBD1. V lost 7 bases to trimming and J lost 5 bases; unmatched junction nucleotides: 11. The CDR3 runs 15 residues. The germline V gene has CDR1 SQVTM and CDR2 ANQGSEA. The CDR3 spells CSATQGQGANYGYTF. In DNA form, the CDR3 reads TGCAGCGCCACGCAGGGACAGGGGGCAAATTATGGCTACACCTTC.

This rearrangement joins TRBV7-2 to TRBJ1-2, with 12 bases that match TRBD1. The CDR3 extends over 15 amino acids. J gave up 8 bases and V 4 bases, and 8 bases lay outside the gene matches. Germline loops: CDR1 SGHTA, CDR2 FQGNSA. Written as DNA, the CDR3 is TGTGCCAGCAGCTCAGGGACAGGGGGCCCGGGCGGCTACACCTTC. The encoded protein is CASSSGTGGPGGYTF.

The chain combines TRBV30 with TRBJ1-6; the D is unclear. Trimming left V 1 base short and J 7 bases short, with 14 bases between. This CDR3 spans 15 amino acids. Germline V gives CDR1 GTSNPN, CDR2 SVGIG (reference sequence). CDR3 bases: TGTGCCTGGAGTGGTAACCCGCGCCTCAATTCACCCCTCCACTTT. Protein product: CAWSGNPRLNSPLHF.